These 25 T cell receptor beta chains originate from one sample sequenced in a study of blood T cell repertoires in COVID-19. Assay used: immunoSEQ multiplex PCR; TCRdb lists only in-frame clones, some missing. Here the sample spans roughly 440,000 clones, around 88% being singletons. The sequenced sample was peripheral blood. The receptor source for this set is a woman aged 45-59 years with COVID-19, enrolled during active disease.

V is TRBV10-1 and J is TRBJ1-1; no reliable D call. V lost 3 bases and J lost 2, with 7 bases in between. Germline V gives CDR1 WNHNN, CDR2 SYGVQD (reference sequence). CDR3 length: 13 residues. The CDR3 DNA sequence: TGCGCCAGCAGTGACACGGGAAACACTGAAGCTTTCTTT. Translating gives CASSDTGNTEAFF.

This rearrangement joins TRBV19 to TRBJ2-7; D might be TRBD2 (5 bases). V shed 5 bases and J shed 2 bases, with 13 bases lying between them. This CDR3 region has 14 residues. Germline V lookup: CDR1 LNHDA, CDR2 SQIVND (reference sequence). CDR3: CASSSTTGAYEQYF. CDR3 in DNA: TGTGCCAGTAGTTCGACCACCGGGGCCTACGAGCAGTACTTC.

This clone was counted a single time. The chain recombines TRBV29-1 with TRBJ1-2, with D perhaps matching TRBD1 (5 bases). This CDR3 comprises 9 residues. Germline loops: CDR1 SQVTM, CDR2 ANQGSEA. The germline V and J ends were trimmed by 4 bases and 12 bases, with 9 bases remaining between them. The chain's CDR3 is CSVAGVDTF. The CDR3 nucleotides read TGCAGCGTTGCGGGGGTTGACACCTTC.

V and J are TRBV14 and TRBJ2-7; 9 bases agree with TRBD1. Germline V gene data show CDR1 as SGHDN and CDR2 as FVKESK. J was trimmed by 0 bases and V by 4 bases; bases with no gene match: 4. This CDR3 region has 15 residues. In DNA form, the CDR3 reads TGTGCCAGCAGCCGGGGGACAGGGAGCTCCTACGAGCAGTACTTC. Its protein is CASSRGTGSSYEQYF.

This clone was detected a few times. The chain employs TRBV7-9 and TRBJ2-2, with D possibly matching TRBD2 (7 bases). CDR1 and CDR2 from the germline V gene are SEHNR and FQNEAQ (reference sequence). This CDR3 region has 17 residues. V was clipped by 5 bases and J by 4 bases, with 20 bases between them. CDR3 amino acids: CASSPLSGGQGTGELFF. CDR3 coding DNA: TGTGCCAGCAGCCCCCTATCCGGGGGGCAGGGCACCGGGGAGCTGTTTTTT.

The V and J genes are TRBV6-5 and TRBJ1-1; D is uncertain. Germline CDR1 MNHEY, CDR2 SVGAGI. The V gene lost 11 bases and the J gene lost 0 bases, with 10 bases spanning the gap. The length of the CDR3 is 12 residues. The CDR3 DNA reads TGTGCCGGTGGCAAGATGAACACTGAAGCTTTCTTT. Translation gives CAGGKMNTEAFF.

This chain joins TRBV6-6 and TRBJ1-6; a possible D gene is TRBD1 (6 bases). Between the trimmed V and J ends, which lost 5 bases and 0 bases, there was a span of 11 bases. Germline V gene lookup returns CDR1 MNHNY and CDR2 SVGAGI (reference sequence). The CDR3 spans 16 residues. For the CDR3, the DNA is TGTGCCAGCAGTACAGGGATTAGCTCCTATAATTCACCCCTCCACTTT. Amino acids: CASSTGISSYNSPLHF.

V usage is TRBV5-1 and J usage is TRBJ2-3, with 13 bases identical to TRBD2. This CDR3 is built from 17 residues. The germline CDR1 and CDR2 sequences are SGHRS and YFSETQ. Trimming at V came to 2 bases and at J to 7 bases, leaving 10 bases not matched to a gene. CDR3 DNA: TGCGCCAGCAGCTTTCACGCGACTAGCGGGGGGTTAAATACGCAGTATTTT. Amino acid sequence: CASSFHATSGGLNTQYF. The full variable domain, its missing parts supplied by reference TRBV5-1 and TRBJ2-3, is KAGVTQTPRYLIKTRGQQVTLSCSPISGHRSVSWYQQTPGQGLQFLFEYFSETQRNKGNFPGRFSGRQFSNSRSEMNVSTLELGDSALYLCASSFHATSGGLNTQYFGPGTRLTVL.

The V gene is TRBV28, the J gene TRBJ2-1; 9 nucleotides match TRBD1. This CDR3 spans 15 amino acids. V lost 5 bases and J lost 6; bases outside the gene matches: 8. The V gene's germline CDR1 is MDHEN and CDR2 SYDVKM. This CDR3 is CASSPRQGVGNEQFF. CDR3 nucleotide sequence: TGTGCCAGCAGTCCGCGACAGGGGGTCGGCAATGAGCAGTTCTTC.

This chain connects TRBV5-6 to TRBJ1-6; 8 positions match TRBD1. The CDR3 totals 11 residues. Germline-derived CDR1 and CDR2 are SGHDT and YYEEEE. J gave up 9 bases and V 9 bases, and 2 bases lay outside the gene matches. The CDR3 sequence: CATGQGSPLHF. The CDR3 bases are TGTGCCACCGGACAGGGTTCACCCCTCCACTTT.

The chain couples TRBV4-2 to TRBJ2-7, with 12 bases that match TRBD2. This CDR3 is built from 18 residues. The trim removed 0 bases at V and 4 bases at J, leaving 10 bases unmatched. The germline CDR1 and CDR2 sequences are LGHNA and YNFKEQ. In DNA form, the CDR3 reads TGTGCCAGCAGCCAAGAACTTCTTGCTAGCGGGGGGGGGTACGAGCAGTACTTC. Translating it yields CASSQELLASGGGYEQYF.

In its sample, this clone was seen a few times. The chain recombines TRBV6-1 with TRBJ1-5, with TRBD1 as a possible D gene (5 bases). The germline V gene has CDR1 MNHNS and CDR2 SASEGT. This CDR3 is built from 16 residues. V was pared by 4 bases and J by 5 bases, with 18 bases between. For the CDR3, the DNA is TGTGCCAGCAGTGTTTCCCCAGGGAGGGCCCATCAGCCCCAGCATTTT. Its protein is CASSVSPGRAHQPQHF.

Concerning this clone: This sample also contains other DNA sequences that code for the same CDR3. The chain recombines TRBV5-1 with TRBJ2-3, with TRBD1 identical over 7 bases. CDR3 length equals 14 residues. CDR1 SGHRS and CDR2 YFSETQ come from the germline V gene. Trimming took 4 bases from V and 1 from J; bases not matched to a gene: 3. CDR3 amino acids: CASSRGQGTDTQYF. The CDR3 region has the DNA TGCGCCAGCAGCCGTGGACAGGGCACAGATACGCAGTATTTT.

This chain uses TRBV2 with TRBJ2-3; D gene unclear. The germline V gene has CDR1 SNHLY and CDR2 FYNNEI. Trimming removed 3 bases at V and 0 bases at J, with 10 bases between. CDR3 length: 15 amino acids. The CDR3 bases are TGTGCCAGCAGTGAGATGGCCGCTAGCACAGATACGCAGTATTTT. As protein: CASSEMAASTDTQYF.

In this sample, this clone turned up a few times. This chain uses TRBV7-9 with TRBJ1-5; 9 bases map to TRBD1. This CDR3 region has 14 residues. Trimming removed 3 bases from V and 7 bases from J; junction bases left unmatched: 4. Germline values: CDR1 SEHNR, CDR2 FQNEAQ (reference sequence). CDR3 in DNA: TGTGCCAGCAGCTTTACAGGGGGCAGACAGCCCCAGCATTTT. Amino acid sequence: CASSFTGGRQPQHF.

CDR3 nucleotides: TGTGCCACCAGCAGTAACCGGGACTGGGCGAACAATGAGCAGTTCTTC. Protein product: CATSSNRDWANNEQFF. This chain uses TRBV15 with TRBJ2-1; D perhaps matches TRBD2 (6 bases). V lost 3 bases and J lost 5, with 17 bases in between. The CDR3 runs 16 residues. Per germline, CDR1 LNHNV and CDR2 YYDKDF (reference sequence). The whole variable domain, remainder taken from reference TRBV15 and TRBJ2-1, is DAMVIQNPRYQVTQFGKPVTLSCSQTLNHNVMYWYQQKSSQAPKLLFHYYDKDFNNEADTPDNFQSRRPNTSFCFLDIRSPGLGDTAMYLCATSSNRDWANNEQFFGPGTRLTVL.

With regard to this clone: Additional DNA sequences in this sample encode the identical CDR3. The chain carries TRBV6-5 and TRBJ1-2; TRBD1 matches at 8 bases. The V gene end was trimmed by 6 bases and the J gene end by 3 bases; junction bases not matched to a gene: 3. This CDR3 region has 13 residues. Germline V gene lookup returns CDR1 MNHEY and CDR2 SVGAGI. This CDR3 is CASSPQGDYGYTF. The DNA of the CDR3 is TGTGCCAGCAGCCCACAGGGGGACTATGGCTACACCTTC.

J is TRBJ2-3 and V is TRBV4-2; TRBD2 matches at 9 bases. This CDR3 has 16 residues. Unmatched junction bases numbered 7, after V lost 6 bases and J lost 0 bases. CDR1 and CDR2 (germline): LGHNA, YNFKEQ. DNA for the CDR3: TGTGCCAGCAGTCCGAGGACTAGCGAGAGCACAGATACGCAGTATTTT. Encoded protein: CASSPRTSESTDTQYF.

V and J are TRBV6-5 and TRBJ1-2, with TRBD1 matching 8 bases. V shed 5 bases and J 7 bases; nucleotides not matched to a gene: 6. Germline values: CDR1 MNHEY, CDR2 SVGAGI. The CDR3 has 13 amino acids. CDR3 DNA: TGTGCCAGCAGTACAACGACAGGGGCTGGCTACACCTTC. Encoded protein: CASSTTTGAGYTF.

CDR3 residues: CASSPGTGLGDEKLFF. The CDR3 DNA reads TGTGCCAGCAGCCCAGGGACAGGGTTAGGCGATGAAAAACTGTTTTTT. The chain joins TRBV9 to TRBJ1-4, with TRBD1 identical over 9 bases. CDR1 and CDR2 (germline): SGDLS, YYNGEE. This CDR3 has 16 amino acids. Germline trimming cut 4 bases from V and 6 bases from J; bases unmatched to any gene: 10.

This chain uses TRBV6-6 with TRBJ1-1, with 9 bases aligning to TRBD1. Germline V lookup: CDR1 MNHNY, CDR2 SVGAGI (reference sequence). The J segment lost 2 bases and the V segment lost 6 bases, leaving 4 bases of the junction unmatched. The CDR3 is 14 amino acids. The CDR3 DNA reads as TGTGCCAGCAGAGACAGGGGGGGAAACACTGAAGCTTTCTTT. It specifies CASRDRGGNTEAFF.

The rearrangement uses TRBV3-1 (or the pseudogene TRBV3-2) and TRBJ1-5, with D possibly being TRBD1 (5 bases). The CDR3 runs to 15 residues. The germline V and J ends were trimmed by 0 bases and 7 bases, with 13 bases remaining between them. CDR1 is LGHDT and CDR2 is YNNKEL in the germline V gene (reference sequence). CDR3 in DNA: TGTGCCAGCAGCCAAGACCAGGGAAAGGGCCAGCCCCAGCATTTT. It is translated as CASSQDQGKGQPQHF.

V and J are TRBV3-1 (or the pseudogene TRBV3-2) and TRBJ2-5; 12 nucleotides align to TRBD1. The CDR3 consists of 16 residues. V gave up 2 bases and J gave up 5 bases; unmatched junction bases: 6. Germline V gives CDR1 LGHDT, CDR2 YNNKEL (reference sequence). The CDR3 coding sequence is TGTGCCAGCAGCCAAAATTCCGGGACAGGGGGCGAGACCCAGTACTTC. Translation: CASSQNSGTGGETQYF.

V and J are TRBV2 and TRBJ2-3, with TRBD2 matching over 12 bases. V trimming: 4 bases; J trimming: 0 bases; junction bases outside the gene matches: 11. The CDR3 length is 19 residues. CDR1 SNHLY and CDR2 FYNNEI come from the germline V gene. The CDR3 region is CASSVTSGGAHRSTDTQYF. DNA of the CDR3: TGTGCCAGCAGTGTGACTAGCGGGGGCGCACACCGAAGCACAGATACGCAGTATTTT. Full variable domain (missing parts from reference TRBV2 and TRBJ2-3): EPEVTQTPSHQVTQMGQEVILRCVPISNHLYFYWYRQILGQKVEFLVSFYNNEISEKSEIFDDQFSVERPDGSNFTLKIRSTKLEDSAMYFCASSVTSGGAHRSTDTQYFGPGTRLTVL.

The V call is TRBV10-1, the J call TRBJ1-6; no clear D. Trimming took 3 bases from V and 10 from J, leaving 13 bases between them. This CDR3 contains 14 residues. CDR1 is WNHNN and CDR2 is SYGVQD in the germline V gene (reference sequence). The CDR3 region has the DNA TGCGCCAGCAGTGAACCAGGAAGATGGTCACCCCTCCACTTT. Amino acid sequence: CASSEPGRWSPLHF.